This passage covers 16 T cell receptor beta chains from one sample sequenced in a study of T cells in Graves' hyperthyroidism and ophthalmopathy. Researchers amplified the TCR beta CDR3 regions from RNA transcripts. Primed by the HTBI set, a first-round RT-PCR was run on the TCR CDR3. TCRdb analysed the multiplex PCR reads with MiXCR anew, one entry per CDR3 protein. Here the sample spans about 500,000 distinct CDR3 sequences, around 43% being singletons. Material for sequencing was peripheral blood or thyroid tissue (not recorded which). The receptors come from an adult woman with Graves' disease, either hyperthyroidism or ophthalmopathy (not recorded which).

J is TRBJ2-7 and V is TRBV11-1; D is unresolved. Trimming left V 5 bases short and J 2 bases short, with 7 bases between. The germline CDR1 and CDR2 sequences are SGHAT and FQDESV (reference sequence). The CDR3 loop spans 12 amino acids. CDR3 residues: CASSRKAYEQYF. CDR3 coding DNA: TGTGCCAGCAGCCGGAAGGCCTACGAGCAGTACTTC.

Many counts were recorded for this clonotype. The J gene is TRBJ2-5, the V gene TRBV6-6; 7 positions agree with TRBD1. Germline CDR1 MNHNY, CDR2 SVGAGI (reference sequence). V lost 6 bases and J lost 4; bases outside the gene matches: 5. This CDR3 contains 13 residues. In DNA, the CDR3 is TGTGCCAGCAGGGAAAGGGGGCGAGAGACCCAGTACTTC. This codes for CASRERGRETQYF.

This chain links TRBV15 with TRBJ2-7; a possible D gene is TRBD2 (5 bases). Trimming removed 5 bases at V and 4 bases at J, with 6 bases between. This CDR3 has 11 residues. Germline CDR1 LNHNV, CDR2 YYDKDF (reference sequence). The CDR3 loop is CATSGSYEQYF. CDR3 DNA: TGTGCCACCAGCGGGAGTTACGAGCAGTACTTC.

The V call is TRBV12-3 or TRBV12-4, the J call TRBJ2-7; D possibly uses TRBD1 or TRBD2 (5 bases each). V was pared by 7 bases and J by 5 bases, with 21 bases between. The CDR3 has 15 residues. The CDR3 loop is CASTPSVGQGHEQYF. The DNA for the CDR3 is TGTGCCAGCACGCCATCGGTGGGCCAGGGACACGAGCAGTACTTC.

The chain has TRBV20-1 and TRBJ2-7; D is ambiguous. Germline CDR1 is DFQATT and CDR2 is SNEGSKA (reference sequence). With 1 base removed from V and 5 bases from J, the gap between germline ends came to 9 bases. The CDR3 is made up of 12 amino acids. CDR3 sequence reads: CSARGRINEQYF. The CDR3 DNA follows: TGCAGTGCTAGAGGCAGAATCAACGAGCAGTACTTC.

This sequence joins TRBV2 and TRBJ1-4; tentative D call: TRBD1 (5 bases). CDR1 is SNHLY, CDR2 FYNNEI, per germline. The CDR3 has 17 residues. V lost 1 base and J 1 base, leaving 13 bases between the germline ends. Here the CDR3 DNA reads TGTGCCAGCAGTGAAGATCAGGGAAGACTAACTAATGAAAAACTGTTTTTT. Protein product: CASSEDQGRLTNEKLFF.

In this sample, this clonotype turned up a few times. V usage is TRBV12-3 or TRBV12-4 and J usage is TRBJ2-2, with D perhaps being TRBD1 or TRBD2 (5 bases each). With 5 bases removed from V and 6 bases from J, the gap between germline ends came to 19 bases. The CDR3 runs 16 residues. The CDR3 region is CASSLGHLEVSGELFF. CDR3 nucleotides: TGTGCCAGCAGTCTCGGACACCTGGAGGTGTCCGGGGAGCTGTTTTTT.

In this sample, this clonotype turned up a few times. The J gene is TRBJ1-2, the V gene TRBV20-1; D gene ambiguous. V lost 2 bases to trimming and J lost 8 bases, with 21 bases between them. The germline CDR1 and CDR2 sequences are DFQATT and SNEGSKA (reference sequence). The CDR3 is 15 residues long. The CDR3 DNA is TGCAGTGCTAGACGGCTCGGGCAGTCAATGGGAGGCTACACCTTC. Amino acid sequence: CSARRLGQSMGGYTF.

This rearrangement joins TRBV7-9 to TRBJ1-4; D is uncertain. The V and J ends lost 5 bases and 6 bases respectively, with 19 bases between them. Germline V CDR1 and CDR2: SEHNR, FQNEAQ (reference sequence). This CDR3 is 16 amino acids long. The DNA for the CDR3 is TGTGCCAGCAGCGACTTGGATATTTATGGCGATGAAAAACTGTTTTTT. It codes for CASSDLDIYGDEKLFF.

At least ten counts were recorded for this clonotype. The rearrangement links TRBV7-2 to TRBJ2-5; TRBD2 matches 8 bases. Germline CDR1 and CDR2: SGHTA and FQGNSA. Losses at the gene ends were 5 bases for V and 6 bases for J; bases not matched to a gene: 5. The CDR3 has 13 amino acids. This chain's CDR3 is CASSPGLVKTQYF. DNA of the CDR3: TGTGCCAGCAGCCCGGGACTAGTAAAGACCCAGTACTTC.

The chain joins TRBV29-1 to TRBJ1-1; 8 bases are shared with TRBD1. The CDR3 is 13 amino acids. Germline values: CDR1 SQVTM, CDR2 ANQGSEA. CDR3 in amino acids: CRSFGQGYTEAFF. DNA of the CDR3: TGCAGAAGTTTCGGACAGGGATACACTGAAGCTTTCTTT.

This clonotype was recorded many times. V is TRBV30 and J is TRBJ2-5; D ambiguous. Trimming took off 0 bases at V and 4 bases at J, with 3 bases between the two ends. The germline V gene encodes CDR1 GTSNPN and CDR2 SVGIG (reference sequence). This CDR3 comprises 11 residues. The CDR3 here is CAWSVLETQYF. In nucleotides, the CDR3 is TGTGCCTGGAGTGTACTAGAGACCCAGTACTTC.

This chain links TRBV9 with TRBJ1-2, with D hard to call. Deletions cut 0 bases from V and 5 bases from J, with 14 bases between. The CDR3 spans 15 residues. Germline loops: CDR1 SGDLS, CDR2 YYNGEE. Here the CDR3 reads CASSVGSRKEYGYTF. CDR3 bases: TGTGCCAGCAGCGTAGGGAGTAGGAAGGAGTATGGCTACACCTTC.

The chain has TRBV29-1 and TRBJ1-1, with D unclear. Germline V lookup: CDR1 SQVTM, CDR2 ANQGSEA. The CDR3 is 12 amino acids. Trimming left V 4 bases short and J 1 base short, with 7 bases between. CDR3: CSVGGPNTEAFF. The CDR3 nucleotides read TGCAGCGTTGGAGGACCGAACACTGAAGCTTTCTTT.

This clonotype came up many times. The V gene is TRBV7-2, the J gene TRBJ1-1, with TRBD1 matching 7 bases. This CDR3 spans 13 amino acids. The trim removed 8 bases at V and 2 bases at J, leaving 5 bases unmatched. The germline gives CDR1 SGHTA, CDR2 FQGNSA. The CDR3 protein is CASLQGGNTEAFF. The CDR3 DNA reads as TGTGCCAGCCTGCAGGGGGGCAACACTGAAGCTTTCTTT.

The V call is TRBV10-3, the J call TRBJ1-2; D is possibly TRBD1 (5 bases). Germline CDR1 is ENHRY and CDR2 is SYGVKD. The CDR3 has 17 amino acids. V was cut by 10 bases and J by 3 bases, with 27 bases left in between. CDR3 amino acids: CASSPPVGPWGDYGYTF. In DNA, the CDR3 is TGTGCCAGCTCACCACCGGTGGGACCTTGGGGAGACTATGGCTACACCTTC.